These T cell receptor beta chains were read from a single sample in a study of blood T cell repertoires in COVID-19. The table came from immunoSEQ multiplex PCR; TCRdb's copy has only in-frame clones and leaves some out. Among about 330,000 clones listed, roughly 86% were seen once. Sequenced material: peripheral blood. These receptors were obtained from a woman between 50 and 59 years old with acute or convalescent COVID-19. The CDR3 runs from the conserved cysteine through the conserved F or W. The D gene is left open where the match is weak. Expanded clones get a size class; other rows say once, few or many, or leave the size out.

j_gene | d_gene | v_gene | abundance | CDR3nt | CDR3aa
TRBJ2-1 | NA | TRBV9 | NA | TGTGCCAGCAGCGCCCGCGAGTACAATGAGCAGTTCTTC | CASSAREYNEQFF
TRBJ2-7 | TRBD1 | TRBV24-1 | NA | TGTGCCACCAGTGACCCGGGACAGGGGGCCGTAAGGCAGTACTTC | CATSDPGQGAVRQYF
TRBJ1-1 | NA | TRBV6-2/TRBV6-3 | NA | TGTGCCAGCAGTTACCAAGGTCGGGGGACGGGCACTGAAGCTTTCTTT | CASSYQGRGTGTEAFF
TRBJ2-7 | NA | TRBV19 | NA | TGTGCCAGTAGTATAGTTTGGAGCAGCTCCTACGAGCAGTACTTC | CASSIVWSSSYEQYF
TRBJ2-7 | TRBD1 | TRBV6-2/TRBV6-3 | NA | TGTGCCAGCAGTTACGGACAGGGTGACGAGCAGTACTTC | CASSYGQGDEQYF
TRBJ1-1 | NA | TRBV11-2 | NA | TGTGCCAGCAGCTCCGGGCGGGGGCTGAACACTGAAGCTTTCTTT | CASSSGRGLNTEAFF
TRBJ2-5 | TRBD2 | TRBV10-3 | NA | TGTGCCATCAGTGAGACTAGCGGGAACTATAGAGAGACCCAGTACTTC | CAISETSGNYRETQYF
TRBJ1-6 | NA | TRBV10-3 | NA | TGTGCCATCAGTGAGTCATCCAGGGGTTTATCGGATTCACCCCTCCACTTT | CAISESSRGLSDSPLHF
TRBJ1-1 | TRBD1 | TRBV19 | NA | TGTGCCAGTAGCCAGGGACAGTTATCAACTGAAGCTTTCTTT | CASSQGQLSTEAFF
TRBJ1-3 | NA | TRBV4-1 | NA | TGCGCCAGCAGCCAAGTGGATCGGGAATCTGGAAACACCATATATTTT | CASSQVDRESGNTIYF
TRBJ1-1 | NA | TRBV6-2/TRBV6-3 | once | TGTGCCAGCAGTTACTCGCGGGGCGTCGAATACACTGAAGCTTTCTTT | CASSYSRGVEYTEAFF
TRBJ1-1 | TRBD1 | TRBV28 | NA | TGTGCCAGCATAGATTCACGGACAGGGTTATTGCGAGCTTTCTTT | CASIDSRTGLLRAFF
TRBJ2-1 | NA | TRBV20-1 | once | TGCAGTGCTAGTCCTCCACAATCATACAATGAGCAGTTCTTC | CSASPPQSYNEQFF
TRBJ2-6 | NA | TRBV7-8 | NA | TGTGCCAGCAGCTGGGACACTGGGGCCAACGTCCTGACTTTC | CASSWDTGANVLTF
TRBJ1-1 | NA | TRBV28 | NA | TGTGCCAGCAGCCTAGGGGGGGTACCTTTCTTT | CASSLGGVPFF
TRBJ2-7 | TRBD2 | TRBV4-3 | NA | TGCGCCAGCAGCCAAGGGACTAGCGGGAGGGCCGAGCAGTACTTC | CASSQGTSGRAEQYF
TRBJ2-7 | NA | TRBV7-3 | NA | TGTGCCAGCACCGAACCTACCTCCTACGAGCAGTACTTC | CASTEPTSYEQYF
TRBJ2-1 | TRBD1 | TRBV30 | NA | TGTGCCTGGAGTTACGACAGGGTCAATGAGCAGTTCTTC | CAWSYDRVNEQFF
TRBJ2-3 | NA | TRBV11-2 | NA | TGTGCCAGCAGCCGTAAACAGGCTAGATCCACAGATACGCAGTATTTT | CASSRKQARSTDTQYF
TRBJ2-1 | TRBD2 | TRBV6-2/TRBV6-3 | NA | TGTGCCAGCAGCCGCCGACAGGGATCGGGTGTGTCGGGGAGGACTAGCGGGCCTTACAATGAGCAGTTCTTC | CASSRRQGSGVSGRTSGPYNEQFF
TRBJ2-1 | NA | TRBV30 | NA | TGTGCCTGTACGGTACTCCCGCTCTACAATGAGCAGTTCTTC | CACTVLPLYNEQFF
TRBJ2-7 | TRBD1 | TRBV19 | NA | TGTGCCAGTAGTATGGCCGGGACAGGGACCTACGAGCAGTACTTC | CASSMAGTGTYEQYF
TRBJ2-7 | TRBD2 | TRBV20-1 | NA | TGCAGTGCTAGTCATCCTAGCGGGAGGACTCGGGAGCAGTACTTC | CSASHPSGRTREQYF
TRBJ2-1 | NA | TRBV9 | NA | TGTGCCAGCAGCGTAGTGGGAGCGGCGGCCTACAATGAGCAGTTCTTC | CASSVVGAAAYNEQFF
TRBJ2-1 | TRBD1 | TRBV15 | NA | TGTGCCACCAGGGGACAGGGGGCATACAATGAGCAGTTCTTC | CATRGQGAYNEQFF
TRBJ2-1 | TRBD2 | TRBV19 | NA | TGTGCCAGTAGTATCCGTCCTAGCGGGAGGGCCTACAATGAGCAGTTCTTC | CASSIRPSGRAYNEQFF
TRBJ1-2 | TRBD1 | TRBV5-1 | NA | TGCGCCAGCAGCCGGGGGACAGGGACGGACGGCTACACCTTC | CASSRGTGTDGYTF
TRBJ2-7 | NA | TRBV6-1 | NA | TGTGCCAGCAGTGATGAGTGGGGACAAGAGTACGAGCAGTACTTC | CASSDEWGQEYEQYF
TRBJ2-1 | TRBD1 | TRBV6-1 | NA | TGTGCCAGCAGTGAAAACCGACAGGGGTCCCAGTTCTTC | CASSENRQGSQFF
TRBJ2-7 | TRBD1 | TRBV4-3 | NA | TGCGCCAGCAGCCGGGACAGGGGATGGGAGCAGTACTTC | CASSRDRGWEQYF
TRBJ2-1 | NA | TRBV15 | NA | TGTGCCACCAGCACCAGGGATTCCTACAATGAGCAGTTCTTC | CATSTRDSYNEQFF
TRBJ2-1 | TRBD1 | TRBV29-1 | NA | TGCAGCGTTGCGACAGGGCCAAGCTCCTACAATGAGCAGTTCTTC | CSVATGPSSYNEQFF
TRBJ2-3 | TRBD2 | TRBV7-2 | once | TGTGCCAGCAGCTTGTCTAGCGGACTTCGAGATACGCAGTATTTT | CASSLSSGLRDTQYF
TRBJ1-2 | NA | TRBV29-1 | NA | TGCAGCGTTGTTGCGGGGAACTATGGCTACACCTTC | CSVVAGNYGYTF
TRBJ2-2 | TRBD1 | TRBV18 | NA | TGTGCCAGCTCACCTACTCAAACAGGGGGCGCGGACACCGGGGAGCTGTTTTTT | CASSPTQTGGADTGELFF
TRBJ2-7 | NA | TRBV5-1 | NA | TGCGCCAGCAGCTTGGCATTAGGGGGAGTACGCGAGCAGTACTTC | CASSLALGGVREQYF
TRBJ1-2 | NA | TRBV10-3 | NA | TGTGCCATCAGCGAGTCTGGGACACAGGGCACCTTC | CAISESGTQGTF
TRBJ1-4 | TRBD1 | TRBV9 | NA | TGTGCCAGCAGCACACGATCGGACAGGGGAGGAGAAAAACTGTTTTTT | CASSTRSDRGGEKLFF
TRBJ2-1 | NA | TRBV21-1 | NA | TGTGCCAGCAGCAAAAAGGGCGGTCCGGCGGGTAAAAATGAGCAGTTCTTC | CASSKKGGPAGKNEQFF
TRBJ2-7 | NA | TRBV18 | few | TGTGCCAGCTCACCAAGGGCGGAGGGCGAGCAGTACTTC | CASSPRAEGEQYF
TRBJ2-7 | TRBD2 | TRBV5-1 | NA | TGCGCCAGCAGCTCCGTAGCGGGAAAGACCTACGAGCAGTACTTC | CASSSVAGKTYEQYF
TRBJ2-5 | TRBD1 | TRBV5-1 | NA | TGCGCCAGCAGAACCCCGGGACAGCAAGAGACCCAGTACTTC | CASRTPGQQETQYF
TRBJ2-1 | TRBD2 | TRBV5-1 | NA | TGCGCCAGCAGCTTGCTTTCGGGAGCGGGGTACAATGAGCAGTTCTTC | CASSLLSGAGYNEQFF
TRBJ2-2 | NA | TRBV9 | NA | TGTGCCAGCAGCGTAGCCAGCGGAATTAACACCGGGGAGCTGTTTTTT | CASSVASGINTGELFF
TRBJ2-1 | NA | TRBV5-6 | NA | TGTGCCAGCAGCTTGGACTCACTCTGGAGCGATGAGCAGTTCTTC | CASSLDSLWSDEQFF
TRBJ2-7 | TRBD1 | TRBV7-3 | few | TGTGCCAGCAGCTGGACAGGGTCGGATGACTACGAGCAGTACTTC | CASSWTGSDDYEQYF
TRBJ1-5 | TRBD1 | TRBV6-6 | NA | TGTGCCAGCAGTCCCCAAGCAGGGGGTACGGGCAATCAGCCCCAGCATTTT | CASSPQAGGTGNQPQHF
TRBJ2-7 | NA | TRBV5-1 | NA | TGCGCCAGCAGCTTGGCCCTAGGCTCCGGGAACGAGCAGTACTTC | CASSLALGSGNEQYF
TRBJ2-5 | NA | TRBV6-6 | once | TGTGCCAGCAGCCACGAGGGAGACACCGAAGAGACCCAGTACTTC | CASSHEGDTEETQYF
TRBJ1-2 | TRBD1 | TRBV5-8 | NA | TGTGCCAGCAGCTGGGGGTTCCGGGACAGGCAATCCTATGGCTACACCTTC | CASSWGFRDRQSYGYTF
TRBJ2-7 | TRBD2 | TRBV27 | NA | TGTGCCAGCAGTCTCCACCCCACAGCGGGAGGCCTTTACGGGCAGTACTTC | CASSLHPTAGGLYGQYF
TRBJ1-6 | NA | TRBV7-3 | NA | TGTGCCAGCAGCTTAGAGGGTCAGGTCTCACCCCTCCACTTT | CASSLEGQVSPLHF
TRBJ2-2 | TRBD1 | TRBV19 | NA | TGTGCCAGTAGCCGAGTGACAGGGAACGCCGGGGAGCTGTTTTTT | CASSRVTGNAGELFF